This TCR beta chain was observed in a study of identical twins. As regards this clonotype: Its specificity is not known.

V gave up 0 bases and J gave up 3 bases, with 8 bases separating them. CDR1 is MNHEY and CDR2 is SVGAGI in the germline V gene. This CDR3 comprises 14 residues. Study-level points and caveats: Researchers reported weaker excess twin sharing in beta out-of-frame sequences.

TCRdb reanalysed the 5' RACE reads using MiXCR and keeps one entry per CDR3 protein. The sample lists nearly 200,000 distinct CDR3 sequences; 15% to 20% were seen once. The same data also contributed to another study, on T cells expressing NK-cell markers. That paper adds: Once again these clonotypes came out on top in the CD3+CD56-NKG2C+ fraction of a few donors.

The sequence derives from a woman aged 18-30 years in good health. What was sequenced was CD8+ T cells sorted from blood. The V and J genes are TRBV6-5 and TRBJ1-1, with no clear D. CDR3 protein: CASSYSDGDTEAFF. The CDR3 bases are TGTGCCAGCAGTTACTCGGACGGAGACACTGAAGCTTTCTTT.